A selection of T cell receptor beta chains follows, all from one sample in a study of CD8 T cells in ankylosing spondylitis. TCRdb reprocessed the 5' RACE reads via MiXCR and lists one record per CDR3 protein. The data contain a few hundred thousand distinct CDR3 sequences, under 20% of them seen just once; the ten biggest clones take up under 1.2%. The sequenced sample was blood, either unsorted or a sorted T cell fraction (not recorded which). These receptors were collected from a male donor with ankylosing spondylitis. Each CDR3 is given with its conserved first and last residue. The order of the fields is D gene, clone size, V gene, J gene, CDR3 protein, CDR3 DNA. A D gene is named only where the DNA matches it firmly. A clone size is listed for some rows: how often the clone was seen (once, few, many), or a class if it is expanded.

TRBD2,few,TRBV5-1,TRBJ2-1,CASSWGTSGASYNEQFF,TGCGCCAGCAGCTGGGGGACTAGCGGGGCATCCTACAATGAGCAGTTCTTC
.,.,TRBV9,TRBJ1-2,CASSPVHRRNGGYTF,TGTGCCAGCAGCCCCGTACACAGGCGAAACGGAGGCTACACCTTC
.,.,TRBV20-1,TRBJ1-2,CSASAPGTKGGYTF,TGCAGTGCTAGCGCCCCCGGGACAAAGGGTGGCTACACCTTC
TRBD1,.,TRBV5-1,TRBJ1-4,CASSSTGEGEKLFF,TGCGCCAGCAGCTCGACAGGGGAGGGCGAAAAACTGTTTTTT
.,.,TRBV28,TRBJ1-2,CASRVVGYGYTF,TGTGCCAGCCGGGTGGTCGGCTATGGCTACACCTTC
.,few,TRBV6-1,TRBJ2-5,CASSMSGLGETQYF,TGTGCCAGCAGTATGTCCGGCCTCGGAGAGACCCAGTACTTC
.,once,TRBV12-3/TRBV12-4,TRBJ1-3,CASAQGGAVNGNTIYF,TGTGCCAGCGCCCAAGGGGGTGCCGTGAATGGAAACACCATATATTTT
.,many,TRBV29-1,TRBJ2-3,CSVEDGRDTQYF,TGCAGCGTTGAAGACGGGCGAGATACGCAGTATTTT
.,few,TRBV6-5,TRBJ2-1,CASSYSTRYNEQFF,TGTGCCAGCAGTTACTCGACCCGTTACAATGAGCAGTTCTTC
.,.,TRBV3-1,TRBJ1-6,CASRDDRQKYNSPLHF,TGTGCCAGCAGGGACGACAGACAGAAGTATAATTCACCCCTCCACTTT
.,few,TRBV24-1,TRBJ2-3,CATAQETTDTQYF,TGTGCCACCGCTCAAGAGACCACAGATACGCAGTATTTT
.,.,TRBV3-1,TRBJ2-7,CASSQDLGSQYF,TGTGCCAGCAGCCAAGATTTAGGCTCGCAGTACTTC
TRBD1,.,TRBV29-1,TRBJ1-5,CSVRQGLADQPQHF,TGCAGCGTGAGACAGGGCCTAGCGGATCAGCCCCAGCATTTT
TRBD2,.,TRBV15,TRBJ2-2,CATSRATTSGGKTGELFF,TGTGCCACCAGCAGAGCGACCACTAGCGGGGGGAAAACCGGGGAGCTGTTTTTT
TRBD1,.,TRBV9,TRBJ1-2,CASSAQGGGGGYTF,TGTGCCAGCAGCGCTCAAGGAGGGGGCGGTGGCTACACCTTC
TRBD1,many,TRBV3-1,TRBJ1-1,CASSRKGAIDGFF,TGTGCCAGCAGCCGGAAGGGGGCCATCGACGGTTTCTTT
.,few,TRBV11-1,TRBJ2-3,CASSHGEIITDTQYF,TGTGCCAGCAGCCACGGCGAGATTATCACAGATACGCAGTATTTT
TRBD1,.,TRBV24-1,TRBJ1-5,CATSDRGDQPQHF,TGTGCCACCAGCGACAGGGGGGATCAGCCCCAGCATTTT
.,.,TRBV4-1,TRBJ2-1,CASSQTGTANNEQFF,TGCGCCAGCAGCCAAACCGGGACGGCGAACAATGAGCAGTTCTTC
.,.,TRBV5-1,TRBJ2-2,CASSLVSTKTGELFF,TGCGCCAGCAGCTTGGTGTCGACCAAAACCGGGGAGCTGTTTTTT
.,.,TRBV6-1,TRBJ2-7,CASGPGPRYEQYF,TGTGCCAGCGGACCGGGACCCCGCTACGAGCAGTACTTC
TRBD2,.,TRBV7-3,TRBJ2-3,CASSQTLAGDTQYF,TGTGCCAGCAGCCAAACCCTAGCGGGAGATACGCAGTATTTT
TRBD2,many,TRBV29-1,TRBJ2-3,CSVDGGVAGVVRTDTQYF,TGCAGCGTTGACGGTGGGGTAGCGGGAGTCGTTCGCACAGATACGCAGTATTTT
.,.,TRBV24-1,TRBJ1-5,CATTEGRRPQHF,TGTGCCACCACAGAAGGACGTAGGCCCCAGCATTTT
TRBD1,few,TRBV3-1,TRBJ2-1,CASSARDRGNEQFF,TGTGCCAGCAGCGCTCGGGACAGGGGGAATGAGCAGTTCTTC
TRBD2,.,TRBV6-2/TRBV6-3,TRBJ2-7,CASRFVASGYEQYF,TGTGCCAGCCGGTTCGTTGCTAGCGGCTACGAGCAGTACTTC
TRBD1,.,TRBV5-6,TRBJ2-7,CASSRGQGKSYEQYF,TGTGCCAGCAGCCGCGGACAGGGCAAGTCCTACGAGCAGTACTTC
TRBD2,.,TRBV5-6,TRBJ2-5,CASSLYSGAQETQYF,TGTGCCAGCAGCTTGTACAGCGGGGCCCAAGAGACCCAGTACTTC
.,.,TRBV11-2,TRBJ1-6,CASSPRQTTFSPLHF,TGTGCCAGCAGCCCTCGACAGACCACCTTTTCACCCCTCCACTTT
.,few,TRBV20-1,TRBJ1-1,CSATGPKRTEAFF,TGCAGTGCTACCGGGCCCAAAAGGACTGAAGCTTTCTTT
TRBD1,.,TRBV5-1,TRBJ1-2,CASSQSPGGYGYTF,TGCGCCAGCAGCCAATCCCCAGGGGGCTATGGCTACACCTTC
TRBD2,few,TRBV5-1,TRBJ2-1,CASSGGLAGTDEQFF,TGCGCCAGCAGCGGGGGACTAGCGGGGACCGATGAGCAGTTCTTC
.,many,TRBV14,TRBJ2-1,CASSQDQGGIYNEQFF,TGTGCCAGCAGCCAAGATCAGGGGGGAATCTACAATGAGCAGTTCTTC
.,few,TRBV9,TRBJ2-1,CASSVDPSASEQFF,TGTGCCAGCAGCGTAGACCCTAGCGCGAGTGAGCAGTTCTTC
TRBD2,few,TRBV5-1,TRBJ2-7,CASSLDGLAGGEQYF,TGCGCCAGCAGCTTAGACGGACTAGCGGGAGGCGAGCAGTACTTC
.,few,TRBV5-6,TRBJ2-5,CASSLWGPQETQYF,TGTGCCAGCAGCTTGTGGGGGCCCCAAGAGACCCAGTACTTC
TRBD2,.,TRBV3-1,TRBJ2-1,CASSRGGRNEQFF,TGTGCCAGCAGCCGGGGGGGACGGAATGAGCAGTTCTTC
TRBD2,.,TRBV12-3/TRBV12-4,TRBJ2-3,CASSLTSGGGAASTQYF,TGTGCCAGCAGCCTCACCTCTGGCGGGGGAGCCGCCAGTACGCAGTATTTT
TRBD2,few,TRBV6-5,TRBJ2-3,CASSYRGTSGGPSTDTQYF,TGTGCCAGCAGTTACCGGGGGACTAGCGGGGGCCCCTCCACAGATACGCAGTATTTT
TRBD1,few,TRBV5-1,TRBJ1-2,CASSPGTGEDGYTF,TGCGCCAGCAGCCCAGGGACAGGGGAGGATGGCTACACCTTC
.,.,TRBV10-3,TRBJ1-1,CAIREGPEAFF,TGTGCCATCCGGGAGGGCCCTGAAGCTTTCTTT
.,.,TRBV6-5,TRBJ1-2,CASSSLQGSGGYGYTF,TGTGCCAGCAGTTCCTTACAGGGATCCGGGGGGTATGGCTACACCTTC
TRBD2,few,TRBV4-1,TRBJ2-1,CASSPRGLGLAGDRSYNEQFF,TGCGCCAGCAGCCCCAGAGGCCTGGGACTAGCGGGGGACAGATCCTACAATGAGCAGTTCTTC
TRBD1,.,TRBV15,TRBJ2-1,CATSKGDRVVDEQFF,TGTGCCACCAGCAAGGGGGACAGGGTAGTTGATGAGCAGTTCTTC
.,.,TRBV6-5,TRBJ2-4,CASSSQQSGLAKNIQYF,TGTGCCAGCAGTTCCCAGCAGTCTGGCCTAGCCAAAAACATTCAGTACTTC
TRBD2,.,TRBV12-3/TRBV12-4,TRBJ2-1,CASRGLAEHNEQFF,TGTGCCAGCAGGGGACTAGCGGAGCACAATGAGCAGTTCTTC
.,few,TRBV19,TRBJ1-1,CASSIDLDRPRTEAFF,TGTGCCAGTAGTATAGATCTAGACAGGCCTCGCACTGAAGCTTTCTTT
TRBD1,.,TRBV19,TRBJ1-2,CASNSGQAIYGYTF,TGTGCCAGTAACTCAGGACAGGCGATCTATGGCTACACCTTC
.,.,TRBV28,TRBJ2-2,CASCSGITGELFF,TGTGCCAGTTGTAGCGGAATCACCGGGGAGCTGTTTTTT